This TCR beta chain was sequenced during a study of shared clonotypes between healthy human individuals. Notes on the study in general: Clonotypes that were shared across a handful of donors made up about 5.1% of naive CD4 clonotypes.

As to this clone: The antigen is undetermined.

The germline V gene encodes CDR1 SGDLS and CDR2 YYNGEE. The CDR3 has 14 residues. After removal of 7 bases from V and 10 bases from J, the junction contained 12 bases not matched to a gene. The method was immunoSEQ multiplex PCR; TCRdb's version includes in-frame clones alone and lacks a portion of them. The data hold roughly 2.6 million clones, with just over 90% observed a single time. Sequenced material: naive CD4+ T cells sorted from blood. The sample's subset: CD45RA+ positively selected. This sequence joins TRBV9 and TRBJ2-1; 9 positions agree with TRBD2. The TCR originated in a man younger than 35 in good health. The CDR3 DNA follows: TGTGCCAGCTGCGCTGCGGGAGGGCCTGGGGAGCAGTTCTTC. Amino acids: CASCAAGGPGEQFF.